This is a list of T cell receptor beta chains from one sample in a study of blood T cell repertoires in COVID-19. Sequenced by immunoSEQ multiplex PCR; TCRdb stores in-frame clones only, minus some. The sample records some 300,000 clones, roughly 89% being singletons. Material for sequencing was peripheral blood. These receptors all stem from a woman aged 25 to 39 with COVID-19, enrolled during active disease. CDR3s include the opening cysteine and the closing phenylalanine or tryptophan. A D gene is named only where the DNA matches it firmly. Clone size is not always given. Where it is, it says once, few, many or a class for expanded clones.

J gene	V gene	clone size	D gene	CDR3 DNA	CDR3 protein
TRBJ1-5	TRBV7-8	NA	NA	TGTGCCAGCAGCGCTGGCGGCGATCAGCCCCAGCATTTT	CASSAGGDQPQHF
TRBJ1-2	TRBV6-5	NA	NA	TGTGCCAGCAGTTACGAGATGCACAGCTATGGCTACACCTTC	CASSYEMHSYGYTF
TRBJ2-3	TRBV7-9	NA	NA	TGTGCCAGCAGCTTGGGGCATACCACAGATACGCAGTATTTT	CASSLGHTTDTQYF
TRBJ1-2	TRBV10-2	NA	NA	TGCGCCAGTGGGGGCCCGAAGGCGGGAGTTGGCTACACCTTC	CASGGPKAGVGYTF
TRBJ2-5	TRBV5-4	NA	TRBD2	TGTGCCAGCAGGTCGGGGGGGCCTCCTGAGACCCAGTACTTC	CASRSGGPPETQYF
TRBJ2-3	TRBV9	NA	TRBD1	TGTGCCAGCAGCGTCGACAGGGGGTCAGATACGCAGTATTTT	CASSVDRGSDTQYF
TRBJ1-1	TRBV28	NA	TRBD1	TGTGCCAGCAGACTGGGACGGGGACAGCCCTTGCGGGCTTTCTTT	CASRLGRGQPLRAFF
TRBJ1-5	TRBV2	once	TRBD1	TGTGCCAGCAGCTCGACAGGGAGGAATCAGCCCCAGCATTTT	CASSSTGRNQPQHF
TRBJ1-6	TRBV28	NA	NA	TGTGCCAGTCTGAGCTCCTATAATTCACCCCTCCACTTT	CASLSSYNSPLHF
TRBJ2-3	TRBV5-4	NA	TRBD1	TGTGCCAGCAGCGTAGGACAGGCAAACACAGATACGCAGTATTTT	CASSVGQANTDTQYF
TRBJ2-1	TRBV7-9	NA	TRBD2	TGTGCCAGCAGCGAGGGACTAGCGCCCTACAATGAGCAGTTCTTC	CASSEGLAPYNEQFF
TRBJ1-6	TRBV6-2/TRBV6-3	NA	NA	TGTGCCAGCAGTTACGGGGCCGGGGGACGTTTTTCACCCCTCCACTTT	CASSYGAGGRFSPLHF
TRBJ2-1	TRBV5-4	once	TRBD2	TGTGCCAGCAGCTACCCCCTGGGCGGGGGGGTCTTC	CASSYPLGGGVF
TRBJ2-3	TRBV9	once	TRBD2	TGTGCCAGCAGCGTAAGCGGGAGTCCCACAGATACGCAGTATTTT	CASSVSGSPTDTQYF
TRBJ1-1	TRBV5-1	NA	NA	TGCGCCAGCAGCTTGGCTAGGCCCATGAACACTGAAGCTTTCTTT	CASSLARPMNTEAFF
TRBJ2-7	TRBV5-1	NA	NA	TGCGCCAGCAGCTCGAGCTACGAGCAGTACTTC	CASSSSYEQYF
TRBJ1-4	TRBV11-2	NA	TRBD1	TGTGCCAGCAGCTCCTCAGGGGGTAGGAATGAAAAACTGTTTTTT	CASSSSGGRNEKLFF